This TCR beta chain was sequenced for a study of blood T cell repertoires in COVID-19. Across the study: COVID-19 samples, acute and convalescent, were from the United States, Italy and Spain. Sources were T cells, B-cell-depleted T cells, or PBMCs; the material itself was cDNA or gDNA.

Trimming removed 5 bases from V and 8 bases from J; junction bases left unmatched: 9. CDR1 and CDR2 (germline): SGHNT, YENEEA. The CDR3 extends over 16 amino acids. Authors' methods: Scientists estimated how many nucleated cells there were by amplifying reference gene primers. The repertoire was sequenced with immunoSEQ multiplex PCR; TCRdb's copy has only in-frame clones and lacks some. The V and J calls and clone size were taken over from that table, and D and trimming were inferred from the DNA. The table has 77,000 or so clones, roughly 89% seen once. This receptor was taken from a man between 50 and 59 years old with active COVID-19. This chain links TRBV11-3 with TRBJ1-4; 12 positions agree with TRBD1. The sample consisted of peripheral blood. DNA of the CDR3: TGTGCCAGCAGCCCAAAAAACGGGACAGGGGGCGAAAAACTGTTTTTT. Encoded protein: CASSPKNGTGGEKLFF.